This TCR beta chain was identified in a study of T cell changes during pregnancy in multiple sclerosis (dated by TCRdb to about 2019). Describing the broader study: The study examined how the T cell repertoire changed over the course of pregnancy in women with multiple sclerosis.

This clone has just one count. The antigen this receptor binds is unknown. Base qualities are not at hand, and no much larger clone is one base apart. The library was prepared using the immunoSEQ multiplex PCR assay. TCRdb's version of the immuneACCESS table is confined to in-frame rearrangements and falls short of the full clone set. An unresolved V gene accounts for under half of the shortfall where checked; the remainder is of unknown origin. The sample yields 25,000 to 30,000 clones; around nine tenths were counted once. The top ten clones comprise approximately 0.55% of the sample. This sequence originates from a female donor in good health, enrolled as a control in a pregnancy study. The input for sequencing was CD4+ T cells from peripheral blood mononuclear cells, taken in the first trimester of pregnancy.

The encoded CDR3 is CASSLGTSGVTDTQYF. The sequenced DNA: TGTGCCAGCAGCTTAGGGACTAGCGGTGTCACAGATACGCAGTATTTT. The chain is assembled from TRBV11-2 and TRBJ2-3; TRBD2 fits 10 bases in the junction. The germline V gene provides CDR1 SGHAT and CDR2 FQNNGV. The CDR3, from cysteine to phenylalanine, totals 16 residues. Just the 48-base CDR3 DNA is kept, in frame starting at base 1. V is trimmed back by 1 base and J by 2 bases, and the junction contains 3 bases that no gene match accounts for.